This is a list of T cell receptor beta chains from one sample in a study of siplizumab effects on memory and regulatory T cells. Clones were read by immunoSEQ multiplex PCR, and TCRdb kept only the in-frame ones, dropping some. This sample has about 100,000 clones, with approximately 90% found just once. Sequencing was done on a sample of CD4+ T cells sorted from blood. The source of these receptors is a human donor in good health. CDR3s include the opening cysteine and the closing phenylalanine or tryptophan. The D gene is left open where the match is weak. Only some rows state a clone size, as once, few, many or a class for expanded clones.

v_gene	abundance	d_gene	j_gene	CDR3aa	CDR3nt
TRBV28	once	TRBD2	TRBJ2-1	CASSSGTSGGYNEQFF	TGTGCCAGCAGTTCGGGCACTAGCGGGGGTTACAATGAGCAGTTCTTC
TRBV25-1	NA	TRBD1	TRBJ2-3	CASSELGQGISTDTQYF	TGTGCCAGCAGTGAACTTGGACAGGGGATCAGCACAGATACGCAGTATTTT
TRBV19	NA	NA	TRBJ2-6	CASSIDLHVLTF	TGTGCCAGTAGTATAGATCTGCACGTCCTGACTTTC
TRBV11-2	NA	TRBD2	TRBJ2-7	CASSLPSGSVYEQYF	TGTGCCAGCAGCCTCCCCAGCGGGAGTGTGTACGAGCAGTACTTC
TRBV5-4	NA	NA	TRBJ2-7	CASSFPGGSEQYF	TGTGCCAGCAGCTTTCCGGGCGGTTCCGAGCAGTACTTC
TRBV5-6	NA	TRBD1	TRBJ1-2	CASSLDRGLFGYTF	TGTGCCAGCAGCCTGGACAGGGGACTTTTTGGCTACACCTTC
TRBV18	NA	NA	TRBJ1-4	CASSPAREEKLFF	TGTGCCAGTTCACCAGCCAGGGAAGAAAAACTGTTTTTT
TRBV28	NA	TRBD1	TRBJ1-5	CASSLDRGLLLRQHF	TGTGCCAGCAGTTTGGACAGGGGTCTTTTATTGCGGCAGCATTTT
TRBV18	once	TRBD1	TRBJ2-1	CASSPRDRVIHNEQFF	TGTGCCAGCTCACCCCGGGACAGGGTCATCCACAATGAGCAGTTCTTC
TRBV9	NA	NA	TRBJ1-2	CASSVEATKFNGYTF	TGTGCCAGCAGCGTAGAGGCCACAAAATTTAATGGCTACACCTTC
TRBV19	NA	NA	TRBJ2-6	CASRMRTGANVLTF	TGTGCCAGTAGGATGAGAACTGGGGCCAACGTCCTGACTTTC
TRBV19	NA	NA	TRBJ2-6	CASSILGRASGANVLTF	TGTGCCAGTAGTATCCTCGGCAGGGCCTCTGGGGCCAACGTCCTGACTTTC
TRBV19	NA	NA	TRBJ2-1	CASSVQTILSYNEQFF	TGTGCCAGTAGTGTACAGACTATACTCTCCTACAATGAGCAGTTCTTC